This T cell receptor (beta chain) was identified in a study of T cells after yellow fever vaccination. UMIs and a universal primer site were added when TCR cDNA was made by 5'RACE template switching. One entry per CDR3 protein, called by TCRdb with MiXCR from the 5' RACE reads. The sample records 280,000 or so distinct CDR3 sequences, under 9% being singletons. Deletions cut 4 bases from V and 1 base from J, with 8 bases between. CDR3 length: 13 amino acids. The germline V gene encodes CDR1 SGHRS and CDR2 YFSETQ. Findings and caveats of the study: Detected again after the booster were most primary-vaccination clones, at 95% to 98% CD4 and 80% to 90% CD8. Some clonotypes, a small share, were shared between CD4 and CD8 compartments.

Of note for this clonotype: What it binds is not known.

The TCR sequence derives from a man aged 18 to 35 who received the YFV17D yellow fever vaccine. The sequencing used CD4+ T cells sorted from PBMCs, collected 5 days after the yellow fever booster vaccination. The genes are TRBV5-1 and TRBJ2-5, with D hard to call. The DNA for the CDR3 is TGCGCCAGCAGCCGACCGTTCCAAGAGACCCAGTACTTC. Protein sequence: CASSRPFQETQYF.